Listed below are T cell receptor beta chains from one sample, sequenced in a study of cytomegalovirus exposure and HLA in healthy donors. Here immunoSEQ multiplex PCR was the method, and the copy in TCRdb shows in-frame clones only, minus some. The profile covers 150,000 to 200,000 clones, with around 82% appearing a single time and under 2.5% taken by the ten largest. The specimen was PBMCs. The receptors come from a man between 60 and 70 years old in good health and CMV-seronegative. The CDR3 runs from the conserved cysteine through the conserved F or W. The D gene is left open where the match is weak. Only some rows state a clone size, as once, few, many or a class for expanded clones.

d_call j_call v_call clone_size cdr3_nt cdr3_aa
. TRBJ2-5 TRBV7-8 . TGTGCCAGCAGCTTAGGGGCGAATAGAAAAGAGACCCAGTACTTC CASSLGANRKETQYF
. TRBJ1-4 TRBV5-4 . TGTGCCAGCAGCGCCGGGACACCCGCTACATACGAAAAACTGTTTTTT CASSAGTPATYEKLFF
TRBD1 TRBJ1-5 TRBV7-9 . TGTGCCAGCAGCTTAGGAGCAGGGGGCAAGCAGCCCCAGCATTTT CASSLGAGGKQPQHF
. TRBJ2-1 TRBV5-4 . TGTGCCAGCAGGCTGGAGAGCAGCTCCTACAATGAGCAGTTCTTC CASRLESSSYNEQFF
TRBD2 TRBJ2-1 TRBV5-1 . TGCGCCAGCAGCTTTGGACTAGCGGGGGACAATGAGCAGTTCTTC CASSFGLAGDNEQFF
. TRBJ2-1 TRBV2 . TGTGCCAGCATAGCGCTATTTGTGAACAATGAGCAGTTCTTC CASIALFVNNEQFF
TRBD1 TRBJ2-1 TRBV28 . TGTGCCAGCAGCACGAGACAGGGGGCGATTGATGAGCAGTTCTTC CASSTRQGAIDEQFF
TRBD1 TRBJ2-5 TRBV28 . TGTGCCAGCAGGCTGGACAGGAGCCAAGAGACCCAGTACTTC CASRLDRSQETQYF
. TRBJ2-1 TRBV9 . TGTGCCAGCAGCGTACGATCGGGGGTCTACAATGAGCAGTTCTTC CASSVRSGVYNEQFF
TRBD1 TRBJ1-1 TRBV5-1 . TGCGCCAGCAGCCGTCCCGGGACAGGTTTGAACACTGAAGCTTTCTTT CASSRPGTGLNTEAFF
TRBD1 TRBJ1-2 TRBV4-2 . TGTGCCAGCAGCCAAGAGGCCGGGACAGGGATCGGCTACACCTTC CASSQEAGTGIGYTF
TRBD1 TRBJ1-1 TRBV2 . TGTGCCAGCAGTGATGGGCAGGGGGCCTTCATGAACACTGAAGCTTTCTTT CASSDGQGAFMNTEAFF
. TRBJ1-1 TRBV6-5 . TGTGCCAGCAGTGGTGGAGGGAACACTGAAGCTTTCTTT CASSGGGNTEAFF
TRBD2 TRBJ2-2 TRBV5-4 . TGTGCCAGCAGCCCGGAACCCGGGACTAGAAGTCGGACCGGGGAGCTGTTTTTT CASSPEPGTRSRTGELFF
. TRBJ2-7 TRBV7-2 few TGTGCCAGCACCCCGGACAAACCCTACGAGCAGTACTTC CASTPDKPYEQYF
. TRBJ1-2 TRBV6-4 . TGTGCCAGCAGTGAGCAGGGATCGGGCTATGGCTACACCTTC CASSEQGSGYGYTF
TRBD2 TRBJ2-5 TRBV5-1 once TGCGCCAGCAGCCTCACCACTAGCGGGGCACAAGAGACCCAGTACTTC CASSLTTSGAQETQYF
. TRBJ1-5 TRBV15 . TGTGCCACCAGCTCCCAGCAGGGGCAGCCCCAGCATTTT CATSSQQGQPQHF
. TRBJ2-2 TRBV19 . TGTGCCAGTACTCTAAGCGGTAAAAACACCGGGGAGCTGTTTTTT CASTLSGKNTGELFF
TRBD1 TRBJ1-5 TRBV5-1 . TGCGCCAGAGACAGGGGCAGCCATAGCAATCAGCCCCAGCATTTT CARDRGSHSNQPQHF
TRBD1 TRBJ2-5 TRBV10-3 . TGTGCCATCAGTCCGGGACAGGGGGCCGGGGAGACCCAGTACTTC CAISPGQGAGETQYF
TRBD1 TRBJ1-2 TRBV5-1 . TGCGCCAGCAGCCCGGGACAGAACACTAACTATGACTACACCTTC CASSPGQNTNYDYTF